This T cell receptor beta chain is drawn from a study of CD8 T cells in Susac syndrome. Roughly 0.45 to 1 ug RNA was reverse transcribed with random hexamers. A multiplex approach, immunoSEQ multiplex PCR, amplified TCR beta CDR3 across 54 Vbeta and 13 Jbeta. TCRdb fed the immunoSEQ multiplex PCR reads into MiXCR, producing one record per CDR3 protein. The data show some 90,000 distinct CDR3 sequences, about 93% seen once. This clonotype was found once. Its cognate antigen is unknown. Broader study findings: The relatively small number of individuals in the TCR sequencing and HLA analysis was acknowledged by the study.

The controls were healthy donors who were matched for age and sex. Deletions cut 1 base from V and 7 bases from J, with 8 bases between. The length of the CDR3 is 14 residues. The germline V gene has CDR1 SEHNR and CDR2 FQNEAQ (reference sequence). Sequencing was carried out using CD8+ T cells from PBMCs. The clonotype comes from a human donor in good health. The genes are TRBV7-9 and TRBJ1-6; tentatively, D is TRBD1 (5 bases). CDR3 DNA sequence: TGTGCCAGCAGCTTAGGACAGACGAATTCACCCCTCCACTTT. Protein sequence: CASSLGQTNSPLHF.